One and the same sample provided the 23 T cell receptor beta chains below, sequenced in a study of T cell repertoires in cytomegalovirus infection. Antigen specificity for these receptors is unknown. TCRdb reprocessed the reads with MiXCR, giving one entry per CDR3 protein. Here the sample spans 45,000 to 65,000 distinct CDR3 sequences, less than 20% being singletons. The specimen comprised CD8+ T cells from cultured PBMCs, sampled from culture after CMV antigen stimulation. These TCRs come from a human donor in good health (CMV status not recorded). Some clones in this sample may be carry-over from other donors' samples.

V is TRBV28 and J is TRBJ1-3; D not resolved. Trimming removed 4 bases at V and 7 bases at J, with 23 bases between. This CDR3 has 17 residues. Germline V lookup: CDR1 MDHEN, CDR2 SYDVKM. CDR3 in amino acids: CASSSSIPGPGPNTIYF. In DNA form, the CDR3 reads TGTGCCAGCAGTTCCTCGATACCGGGCCCCGGTCCGAACACCATATATTTT. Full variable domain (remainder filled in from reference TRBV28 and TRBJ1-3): DVKVTQSSRYLVKRTGEKVFLECVQDMDHENMFWYRQDPGLGLRLIYFSYDVKMKEKGDIPEGYSVSREKKERFSLILESASTNQTSMYLCASSSSIPGPGPNTIYFGEGSWLTVV.

CDR3 in DNA: TGTGCCAGCAGCGTAGCTACGCGGACAGGGACGAATGAGCAGTTCTTC. Its translation: CASSVATRTGTNEQFF. The chain has TRBV9 and TRBJ2-1; 8 bases map to TRBD1. The germline V gene has CDR1 SGDLS and CDR2 YYNGEE. The CDR3 has 16 residues. The V gene end was trimmed by 0 bases and the J gene end by 7 bases; junction bases not matched to a gene: 9.

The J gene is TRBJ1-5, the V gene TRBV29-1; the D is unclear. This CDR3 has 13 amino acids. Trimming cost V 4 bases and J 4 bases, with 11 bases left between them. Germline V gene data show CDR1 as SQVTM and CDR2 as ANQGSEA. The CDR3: CSVVSGKNQPQHF. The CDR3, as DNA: TGCAGCGTTGTATCGGGAAAAAATCAGCCCCAGCATTTT.

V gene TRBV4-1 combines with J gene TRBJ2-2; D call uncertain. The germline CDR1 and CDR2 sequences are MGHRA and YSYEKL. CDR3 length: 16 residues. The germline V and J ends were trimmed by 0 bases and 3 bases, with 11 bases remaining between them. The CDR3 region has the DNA TGCGCCAGCAGCCAAGAAGGTAGAGGTGACACCGGGGAGCTGTTTTTT. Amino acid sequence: CASSQEGRGDTGELFF.

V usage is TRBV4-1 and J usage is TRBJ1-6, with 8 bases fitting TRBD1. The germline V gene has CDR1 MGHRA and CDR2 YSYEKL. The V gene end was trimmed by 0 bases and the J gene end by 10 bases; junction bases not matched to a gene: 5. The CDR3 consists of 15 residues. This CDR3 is CASSQDHSGGSPLHF. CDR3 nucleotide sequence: TGCGCCAGCAGCCAAGATCATTCAGGGGGCTCACCCCTCCACTTT.

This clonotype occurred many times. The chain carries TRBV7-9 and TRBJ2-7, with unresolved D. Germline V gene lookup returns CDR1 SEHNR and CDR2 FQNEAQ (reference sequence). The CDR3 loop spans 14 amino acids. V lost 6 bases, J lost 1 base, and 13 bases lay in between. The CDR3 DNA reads TGTGCCAGCAGTGAAGAGGCAGTATCCTACGAGCAGTACTTC. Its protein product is CASSEEAVSYEQYF.

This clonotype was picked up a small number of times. As DNA, the CDR3 is TGTGCCAGCAGCCCGCGAGACGGGGGGTTGGCTAACTATGGCTACACCTTC. It encodes CASSPRDGGLANYGYTF. The chain is built from TRBV7-2 and TRBJ1-2, with D tentatively TRBD1 (5 bases). CDR1 SGHTA and CDR2 FQGNSA come from the germline V gene. The ends were cut back, 5 bases at V and 0 bases at J, with 19 bases in the middle. CDR3 length equals 17 residues.

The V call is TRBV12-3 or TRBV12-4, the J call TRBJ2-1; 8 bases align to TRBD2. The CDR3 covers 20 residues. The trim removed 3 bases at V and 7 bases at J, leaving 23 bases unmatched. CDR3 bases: TGTGCCAGCAGTTTGGTTCCGAGCAGCCTGACCCGGGAGGGAGCGAATGAGCAGTTCTTC. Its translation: CASSLVPSSLTREGANEQFF.

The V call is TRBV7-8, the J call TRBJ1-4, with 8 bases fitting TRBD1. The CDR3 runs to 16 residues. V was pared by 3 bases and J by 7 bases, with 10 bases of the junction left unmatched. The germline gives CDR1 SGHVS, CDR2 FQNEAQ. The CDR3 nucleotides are TGTGCCAGCAGCTTGGATCAGGGGGCGGAAGGTGAAAAACTGTTTTTT. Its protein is CASSLDQGAEGEKLFF. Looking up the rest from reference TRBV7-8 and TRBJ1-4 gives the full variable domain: GAGVSQSPRYKVAKRGQDVALRCDPISGHVSLFWYQQALGQGPEFLTYFQNEAQLDKSGLPSDRFFAERPEGSVSTLKIQRTQQEDSAVYLCASSLDQGAEGEKLFFGSGTQLSVL.

In DNA form, the CDR3 reads TGTGCCAGCAGCTCCGCGGCGTTGGTGTTTGGCTACACCTTC. Protein: CASSSAALVFGYTF. V gene TRBV11-2 combines with J gene TRBJ1-2; D gene ambiguous. Germline loops: CDR1 SGHAT, CDR2 FQNNGV. V lost 4 bases to trimming and J lost 7 bases, with 16 bases between them. The CDR3 is 14 amino acids.

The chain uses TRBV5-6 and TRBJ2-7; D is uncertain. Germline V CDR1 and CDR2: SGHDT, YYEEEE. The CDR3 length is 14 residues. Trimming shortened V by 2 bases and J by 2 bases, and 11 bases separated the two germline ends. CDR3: CASSLLARAYEQYF. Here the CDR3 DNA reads TGTGCCAGCAGCTTATTGGCACGCGCCTACGAGCAGTACTTC. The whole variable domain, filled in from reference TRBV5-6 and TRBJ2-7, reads DAGVTQSPTHLIKTRGQQVTLRCSPKSGHDTVSWYQQALGQGPQFIFQYYEEEERQRGNFPDRFSGHQFPNYSSELNVNALLLGDSALYLCASSLLARAYEQYFGPGTRLTVT.

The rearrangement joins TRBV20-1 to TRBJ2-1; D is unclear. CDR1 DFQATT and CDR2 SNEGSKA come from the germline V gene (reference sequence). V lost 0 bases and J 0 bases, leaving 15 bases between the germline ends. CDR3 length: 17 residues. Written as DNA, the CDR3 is TGCAGTGCTAGAGAAGAGTCCTCCCGGAGCTCCTACAATGAGCAGTTCTTC. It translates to CSAREESSRSSYNEQFF.

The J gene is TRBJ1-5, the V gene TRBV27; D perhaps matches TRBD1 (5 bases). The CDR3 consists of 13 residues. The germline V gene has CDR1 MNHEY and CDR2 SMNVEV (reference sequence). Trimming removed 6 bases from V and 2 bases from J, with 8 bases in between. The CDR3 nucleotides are TGTGCCAGCAGGGGGGGAGGCAATCAGCCCCAGCATTTT. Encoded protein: CASRGGGNQPQHF.

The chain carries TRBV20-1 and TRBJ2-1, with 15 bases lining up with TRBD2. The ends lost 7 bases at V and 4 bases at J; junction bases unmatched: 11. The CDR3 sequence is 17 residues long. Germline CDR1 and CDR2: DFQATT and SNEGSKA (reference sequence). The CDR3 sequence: CSGTGLAGGQDYNEQFF. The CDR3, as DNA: TGCAGTGGTACCGGACTAGCGGGGGGGCAGGATTACAATGAGCAGTTCTTC.

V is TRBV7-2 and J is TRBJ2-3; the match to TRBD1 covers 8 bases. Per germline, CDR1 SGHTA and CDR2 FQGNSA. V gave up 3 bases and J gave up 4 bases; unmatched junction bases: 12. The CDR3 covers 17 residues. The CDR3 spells CASSLGWGQVPPDTQYF. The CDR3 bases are TGTGCCAGCAGCTTGGGATGGGGACAGGTCCCCCCAGATACGCAGTATTTT.

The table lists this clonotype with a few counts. Here the CDR3 reads CASSLAPQGGQYF. DNA of the CDR3: TGTGCCAGCAGCTTAGCGCCCCAGGGTGGGCAGTATTTT. The J gene is TRBJ2-3, the V gene TRBV7-8, with a possible D match to TRBD1 (5 bases). CDR3 size: 13 residues. V was clipped by 0 bases and J by 11 bases, with 12 bases between them. From germline, CDR1 is SGHVS and CDR2 FQNEAQ. The whole variable domain, filled in from reference TRBV7-8 and TRBJ2-3, reads GAGVSQSPRYKVAKRGQDVALRCDPISGHVSLFWYQQALGQGPEFLTYFQNEAQLDKSGLPSDRFFAERPEGSVSTLKIQRTQQEDSAVYLCASSLAPQGGQYFGPGTRLTVL.

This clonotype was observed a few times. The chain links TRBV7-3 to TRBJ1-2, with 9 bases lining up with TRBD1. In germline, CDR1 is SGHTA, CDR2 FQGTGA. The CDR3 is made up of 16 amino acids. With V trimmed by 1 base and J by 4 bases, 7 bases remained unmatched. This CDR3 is CASSLKGGDRAYGYTF. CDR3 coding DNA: TGTGCCAGCAGCTTAAAGGGGGGGGACAGGGCCTATGGCTACACCTTC.

CDR3 protein: CASSFGGRQGLYYGYTF. Written as DNA, the CDR3 is TGTGCCAGCAGCTTTGGGGGGAGACAGGGGCTCTATTATGGCTACACCTTC. The chain employs TRBV7-9 and TRBJ1-2; TRBD1 agrees at 8 bases. J was trimmed by 5 bases and V by 3 bases; bases with no gene match: 14. Germline V gene sequence: CDR1 SEHNR, CDR2 FQNEAQ (reference sequence). CDR3 length: 17 residues.

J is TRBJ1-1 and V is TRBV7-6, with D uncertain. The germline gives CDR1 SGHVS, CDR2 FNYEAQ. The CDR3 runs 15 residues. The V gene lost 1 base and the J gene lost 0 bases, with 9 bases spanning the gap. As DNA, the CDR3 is TGTGCCAGCAGCTTAGGGCGGGGTATGAACACTGAAGCTTTCTTT. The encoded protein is CASSLGRGMNTEAFF.

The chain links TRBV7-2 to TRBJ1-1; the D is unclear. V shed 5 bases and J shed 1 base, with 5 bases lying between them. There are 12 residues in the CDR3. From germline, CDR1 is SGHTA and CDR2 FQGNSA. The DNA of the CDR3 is TGTGCCAGCAGCCACAGGAACACTGAAGCTTTCTTT. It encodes CASSHRNTEAFF.

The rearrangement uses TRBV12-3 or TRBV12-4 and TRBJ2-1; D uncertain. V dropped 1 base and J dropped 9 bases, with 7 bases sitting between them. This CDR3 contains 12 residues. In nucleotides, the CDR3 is TGTGCCAGCAGTTTAGGGCTTGTTGAGCAGTTCTTC. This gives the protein CASSLGLVEQFF.

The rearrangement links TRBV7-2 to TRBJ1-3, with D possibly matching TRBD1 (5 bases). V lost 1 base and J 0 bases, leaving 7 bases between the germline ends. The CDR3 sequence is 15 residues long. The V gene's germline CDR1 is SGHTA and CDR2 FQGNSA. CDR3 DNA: TGTGCCAGCAGCTTAGGGGGGAGCTCTGGAAACACCATATATTTT. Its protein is CASSLGGSSGNTIYF. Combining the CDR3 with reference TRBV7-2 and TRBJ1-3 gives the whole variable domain GAGVSQSPSNKVTEKGKDVELRCDPISGHTALYWYRQSLGQGLEFLIYFQGNSAPDKSGLPSDRFSAERTGGSVSTLTIQRTQQEDSAVYLCASSLGGSSGNTIYFGEGSWLTVV.

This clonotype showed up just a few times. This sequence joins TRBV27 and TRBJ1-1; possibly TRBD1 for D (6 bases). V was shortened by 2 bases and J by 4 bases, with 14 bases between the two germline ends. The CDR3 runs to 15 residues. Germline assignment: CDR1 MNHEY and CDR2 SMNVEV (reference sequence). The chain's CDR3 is CASSLSRGAVTEAFF. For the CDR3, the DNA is TGTGCCAGCAGTTTAAGTAGGGGGGCGGTCACTGAAGCTTTCTTT.